A single sample gave rise to the 6 T cell receptor beta chains below, sequenced in a study of blood T cells in healthy people across ages (dated by TCRdb to the mid-2010s). The library was produced with 5' RACE. Instrument on record: Illumina HiSeq 2500. A second PCR of roughly 6 to 11 cycles was performed with a sample-barcoded 5' primer and a J-beta primer mix. TCRdb reworked the public reads: Q25 trimming with fastp, MiXCR clone assembly, productive beta chains retained. Each CDR3 protein appears once, grouped with its most common genes and DNA. This sample has 750,000 to 950,000 distinct CDR3 sequences in its table, and just under 30% of those were observed once. The ten top clones hold about 10% of the sample. This sample also belongs to another study, concerning T cells of mothers and their children.

Sequencing input: blood. The receptor set was obtained from a woman in her thirties or forties in good health.

The chain carries TRBV7-2 and TRBJ1-5, with D possibly TRBD1 on 5 matching bases. The CDR3 has 16 residues. Germline V gene sequence: CDR1 SGHTA, CDR2 FQGNSA. With 3 bases removed from V and 4 bases from J, the gap between germline ends came to 16 bases. The chain's CDR3 is CASSLASQGSNQPQHF. For the CDR3, the DNA is TGTGCCAGCAGCTTGGCGAGTCAGGGTAGTAATCAGCCCCAGCATTTT.

A word on this clonotype: A read error may explain this, as a much larger clone is one base away. The conserved closing phenylalanine or tryptophan is absent in this CDR3, likely reflecting a read error. The chain joins TRBV12-3 or TRBV12-4 to TRBJ2-4; D is perhaps TRBD1 or TRBD2 (5 bases each). Gene TRBJ2-7 matches the end of the DNA better, so the J call may be wrong. This CDR3 has 15 residues. The CDR3 DNA reads as TGTGCCAGCAGTCCTCTCCGGGGACCAGCCTACGAGCAGTACTTA. This codes for CASSPLRGPAYEQYL.

As regards this clonotype: This CDR3 fails to terminate in the conserved phenylalanine or tryptophan, so it likely reflects a read error. The chain employs TRBV28 and TRBJ1-2; D ambiguous. Germline loops: CDR1 MDHEN, CDR2 SYDVKM. With 3 bases removed from V and 0 bases from J, the gap between germline ends came to 5 bases. CDR3 length: 13 residues. The CDR3 region has the DNA TGTGCCAGCAGTTTGGAGGCTAACTATGGCTACACCTTA. Its translation: CASSLEANYGYTL.

The V gene is TRBV15, the J gene TRBJ2-5; 11 nucleotides match TRBD1. The J segment lost 6 bases and the V segment lost 2 bases, leaving 8 bases of the junction unmatched. The CDR3 is 16 residues long. CDR1 is LNHNV and CDR2 is YYDKDF in the germline V gene (reference sequence). This chain's CDR3 is CATSRSGGDRGKTQYF. The CDR3, as DNA: TGTGCCACCAGCAGATCCGGGGGGGACAGGGGGAAGACCCAGTACTTC.

V and J are TRBV7-2 and TRBJ1-1; tentative D call: TRBD1 (5 bases). Germline loops: CDR1 SGHTA, CDR2 FQGNSA. There are 13 residues in the CDR3. Trimming removed 3 bases at V and 6 bases at J, with 11 bases between. Here the CDR3 DNA reads TGTGCCAGCAGCTTTGAGGGGTACGCTGAAGCTTTCTTT. Translating it yields CASSFEGYAEAFF.

This rearrangement joins TRBV6-2 or TRBV6-3 to TRBJ2-5, with D unresolved. V was cut by 6 bases and J by 11 bases, with 19 bases left in between. Germline V gene lookup returns CDR1 MNHEY and CDR2 SVGEGT. This CDR3 is 13 amino acids long. DNA of the CDR3: TGTGCCAGCAGCCGGATACTGAACAATGAGCAGTACTTC. The encoded protein is CASSRILNNEQYF.